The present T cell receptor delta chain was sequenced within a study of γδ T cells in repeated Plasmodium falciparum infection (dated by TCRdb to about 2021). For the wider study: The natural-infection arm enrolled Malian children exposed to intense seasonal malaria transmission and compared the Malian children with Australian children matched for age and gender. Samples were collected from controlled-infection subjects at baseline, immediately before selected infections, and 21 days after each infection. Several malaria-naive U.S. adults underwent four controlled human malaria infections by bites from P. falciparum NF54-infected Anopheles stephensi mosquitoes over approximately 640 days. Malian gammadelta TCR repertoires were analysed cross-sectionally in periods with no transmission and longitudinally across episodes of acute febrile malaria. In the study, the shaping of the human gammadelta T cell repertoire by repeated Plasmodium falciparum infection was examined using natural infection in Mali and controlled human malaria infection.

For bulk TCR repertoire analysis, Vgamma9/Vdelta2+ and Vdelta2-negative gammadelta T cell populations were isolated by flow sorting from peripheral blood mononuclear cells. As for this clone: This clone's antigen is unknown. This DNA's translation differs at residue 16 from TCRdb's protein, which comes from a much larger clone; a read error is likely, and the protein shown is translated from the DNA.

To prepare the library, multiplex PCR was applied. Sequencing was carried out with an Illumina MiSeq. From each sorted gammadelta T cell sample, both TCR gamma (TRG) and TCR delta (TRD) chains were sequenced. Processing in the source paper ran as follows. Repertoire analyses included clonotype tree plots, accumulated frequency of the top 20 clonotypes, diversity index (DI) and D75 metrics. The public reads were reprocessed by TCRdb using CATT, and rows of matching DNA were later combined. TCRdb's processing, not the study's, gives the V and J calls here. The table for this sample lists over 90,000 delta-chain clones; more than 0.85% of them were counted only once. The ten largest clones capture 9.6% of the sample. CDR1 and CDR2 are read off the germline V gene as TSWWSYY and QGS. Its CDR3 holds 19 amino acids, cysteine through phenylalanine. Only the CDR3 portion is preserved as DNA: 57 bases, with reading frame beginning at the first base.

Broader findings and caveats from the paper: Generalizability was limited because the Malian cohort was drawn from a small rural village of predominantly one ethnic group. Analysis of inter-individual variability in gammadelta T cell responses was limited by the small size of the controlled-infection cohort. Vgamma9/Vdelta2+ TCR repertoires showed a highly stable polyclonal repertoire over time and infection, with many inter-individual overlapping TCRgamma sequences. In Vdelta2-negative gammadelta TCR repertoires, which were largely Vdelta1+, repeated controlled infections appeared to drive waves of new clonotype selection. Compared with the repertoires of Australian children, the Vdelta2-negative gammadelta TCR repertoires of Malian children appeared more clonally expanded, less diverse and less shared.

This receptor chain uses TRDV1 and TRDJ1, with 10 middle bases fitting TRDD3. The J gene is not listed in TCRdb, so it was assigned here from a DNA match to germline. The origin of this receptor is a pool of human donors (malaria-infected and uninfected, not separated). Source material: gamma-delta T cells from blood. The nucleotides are TGTGCTCTTGGGGAACGCCTTCGGGGGATACGGGGATACACCGATAGACTCATCTTT. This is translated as CALGERLRGIRGYTDRLIF.